This T cell receptor (beta chain) derives from a study of low-dose radiotherapy and immunotherapy resistance in tumors. Looking at the study overall: Every two weeks, the protocol called for intravenous cyclophosphamide at 200 mg/m2. It was given one day before each radiation and immunotherapy administration.

Covering alpha and beta chains, TRAV- and TRBV-specific primers were used for the first-strand cDNA. For amplifying TCRs, the PCR ran for about 20 cycles with Phusion, which was used together with a constant-region primer and the adapter on the V primers. TCRdb used MiXCR to reprocess the reads, holding one entry per CDR3 protein. The sample has about 91,000 distinct CDR3 sequences; 20% to 25% are singletons. Germline assignment: CDR1 MNHEY and CDR2 SVGEGT. This CDR3 is 14 amino acids long. Trimming stripped 2 bases from V and 1 base from J, with 6 bases between. Time point described: after trial treatment. Noted treatment: LDRT plus nivolumab, ipilimumab, low-dose cyclophosphamide and aspirin (RACIN trial). This clonotype was counted many times.

The TCR was taken from a female donor with ovarian cancer. The rearrangement joins TRBV6-2 or TRBV6-3 to TRBJ1-5, with D unresolved. This sample comprised PBMCs, obtained after low-dose radiotherapy plus immunotherapy. CDR3 in DNA: TGTGCCAGCAGTTACCTAGGAAGCAATCAGCCCCAGCATTTT. This gives the protein CASSYLGSNQPQHF.